The subject of this entry is one T cell receptor beta chain. Its antigen is still unknown. The data were obtained in a study of beta chain features in type 1 diabetes. Study outcomes and limitations: TCRB CDR3s from Type 1 diabetes patients were moderately but significantly shorter in all four CD4+ subsets.

cDNA synthesis used the whole RNA isolate, giving expressed TCRB sequences. Some clones are missing from TCRdb's copy, which holds only in-frame ones; the method was immunoSEQ multiplex PCR. The sample shows over 650,000 clones, around 15% of them seen only once. The CDR3 runs to 14 residues. The germline V and J ends were trimmed by 2 bases and 6 bases, with 13 bases remaining between them. CDR1 SGDLS and CDR2 YYNGEE come from the germline V gene. The sequence came from a man between 18 and 29 years old with type 1 diabetes. Sequencing was carried out using naive CD4+ T cells from blood. The chain is built from TRBV9 and TRBJ2-3; D unclear. CDR3 DNA: TGTGCCAGCAGCGTCGGGCCCCATTCGGATACGCAGTATTTT. Translating gives CASSVGPHSDTQYF.